The 19 T cell receptor beta chains listed next were all sequenced from one sample in a study of blood T cells in healthy people across ages. A second PCR of about 7 to 12 cycles used a sample-barcoded 5' primer and a J-beta primer mix. TCRdb re-analysed the 5' RACE reads in MiXCR, keeping a single row per CDR3 protein. The repertoire holds about 1.8 million distinct CDR3 sequences, with about 50% as singletons. The specimen sequenced was blood. Receptor source: a woman aged 40 to 55 in good health.

This clonotype was observed a few times. The chain is built from TRBV29-1 and TRBJ2-5; perhaps TRBD1 as D (6 bases). CDR3 size: 11 residues. With 4 bases removed from V and 11 bases from J, the gap between germline ends came to 14 bases. Germline V lookup: CDR1 SQVTM, CDR2 ANQGSEA. CDR3 DNA sequence: TGCAGCGTTGCCTCTGAGGGGGAGCAGTACTTC. Encoded protein: CSVASEGEQYF.

In regard to this clonotype: Its ends do not fully match the called genes, so a read error is possible. This rearrangement joins TRBV7-2 to TRBJ2-3; D is unclear. The length of the CDR3 is 14 residues. Germline assignment: CDR1 SGHTA and CDR2 FQGNSA. The CDR3 nucleotides read TGTGCCAGCAGCTTAAGCACCAACACAGAGACGCAGTATTTT. Its protein is CASSLSTNTETQYF.

The V call is TRBV9, the J call TRBJ1-6, with TRBD1 matching over 8 bases. Germline V lookup: CDR1 SGDLS, CDR2 YYNGEE. This CDR3 is 14 amino acids long. V dropped 0 bases and J dropped 10; count of bases not matched to a gene: 3. DNA of the CDR3: TGTGCCAGCAGCGTAGCACAGGGGGGCTCACCCCTCCACTTT. Translating it yields CASSVAQGGSPLHF. The whole variable domain, remainder taken from reference TRBV9 and TRBJ1-6, is DSGVTQTPKHLITATGQRVTLRCSPRSGDLSVYWYQQSLDQGLQFLIQYYNGEERAKGNILERFSAQQFPDLHSELNLSSLELGDSALYFCASSVAQGGSPLHFGNGTRLTVT.

V usage is TRBV5-1 and J usage is TRBJ2-5; 8 bases line up with TRBD2. Germline loops: CDR1 SGHRS, CDR2 YFSETQ. J was trimmed by 3 bases and V by 5 bases; bases with no gene match: 12. CDR3 length: 16 amino acids. The CDR3 loop reads CASSEAPRRGEETQYF. DNA of the CDR3: TGCGCCAGCAGTGAGGCACCTCGGCGGGGGGAAGAGACCCAGTACTTC.

The chain links TRBV6-1 to TRBJ1-1; tentatively, D is TRBD1 (5 bases). Trimming shortened V by 0 bases and J by 11 bases, and 16 bases separated the two germline ends. Germline values: CDR1 MNHNS, CDR2 SASEGT. The CDR3 totals 14 residues. The CDR3 region is CASSEAPGTPRAFF. The CDR3 nucleotides read TGTGCCAGCAGTGAAGCGCCCGGGACTCCGAGGGCTTTCTTT.

The V gene is TRBV6-5, the J gene TRBJ2-5, with D perhaps matching TRBD2 (5 bases). Per the germline V gene, CDR1 is MNHEY and CDR2 is SVGAGI. This CDR3 region has 17 residues. V dropped 1 base and J dropped 0 bases, with 15 bases sitting between them. The DNA of the CDR3 is TGTGCCAGCAGTTACTTAGACGGGCAGCGGTACCAAGAGACCCAGTACTTC. It specifies CASSYLDGQRYQETQYF.

In this sample, this clonotype turned up a few times. The genes are TRBV6-1 and TRBJ2-4; TRBD1 or TRBD2 may be the D gene (5 bases each). Near its end, the DNA agrees better with TRBJ2-7, so the J call may be wrong. This CDR3 contains 12 residues. The germline CDR1 and CDR2 sequences are MNHNS and SASEGT. CDR3 nucleotide sequence: TGTGCCAGCATTCCGGGACCCTACGAGCAGTACTTC. Its protein product is CASIPGPYEQYF.

This chain uses TRBV20-1 with TRBJ1-5; the D gene is possibly TRBD1 (5 bases). Germline assignment: CDR1 DFQATT and CDR2 SNEGSKA (reference sequence). The CDR3 runs 12 residues. V shed 7 bases and J shed 6 bases, with 13 bases lying between them. The CDR3 nucleotides are TGCAGTGGGGGCCAGGGAGGTCAGCCCCAGCATTTT. It translates to CSGGQGGQPQHF.

The chain is built from TRBV7-9 and TRBJ1-2, with D possibly TRBD1 on 6 matching bases. CDR3 length: 16 residues. Germline CDR1 and CDR2: SEHNR and FQNEAQ (reference sequence). With 0 bases removed from V and 7 bases from J, the gap between germline ends came to 18 bases. CDR3 DNA: TGTGCCAGCAGCTTAGCGACGGCAGGGGACGGTTCTGGCTACACCTTC. Translating gives CASSLATAGDGSGYTF. Combining the CDR3 with reference TRBV7-9 and TRBJ1-2 gives the whole variable domain DTGVSQNPRHKITKRGQNVTFRCDPISEHNRLYWYRQTLGQGPEFLTYFQNEAQLEKSRLLSDRFSAERPKGSFSTLEIQRTEQGDSAMYLCASSLATAGDGSGYTFGSGTRLTVV.

This sequence joins TRBV11-2 and TRBJ2-5, with D perhaps being TRBD1 or TRBD2 (6 bases each). Between the trimmed V and J ends, which lost 5 bases and 0 bases, there was a span of 10 bases. The germline V gene has CDR1 SGHAT and CDR2 FQNNGV. The CDR3 is 14 amino acids. The CDR3, as DNA: TGTGCCAGCAGCAGGGGGGTTAACCAAGAGACCCAGTACTTC. Its translation is CASSRGVNQETQYF. Looking up the rest from reference TRBV11-2 and TRBJ2-5 gives the full variable domain: EAGVAQSPRYKIIEKRQSVAFWCNPISGHATLYWYQQILGQGPKLLIQFQNNGVVDDSQLPKDRFSAERLKGVDSTLKIQPAKLEDSAVYLCASSRGVNQETQYFGPGTRLLVL.

The J gene is TRBJ1-2, the V gene TRBV28; tentative D call: TRBD1 (5 bases). Germline-derived CDR1 and CDR2 are MDHEN and SYDVKM. CDR3 size: 13 residues. Trimming took 10 bases from V and 4 from J, leaving 16 bases between them. Written as DNA, the CDR3 is TGTGCCACCATTACAGGTTCCGTCTATGGCTACACCTTC. Protein sequence: CATITGSVYGYTF.

The rearrangement joins TRBV7-9 to TRBJ2-4; possibly TRBD1 or TRBD2 for D (6 bases each). The germline V gene encodes CDR1 SEHNR and CDR2 FQNEAQ (reference sequence). The CDR3 has 14 amino acids. The V end lost 7 bases, the J end lost 7 bases, and 17 bases lay between the germline ends. The DNA for the CDR3 is TGTGCCAGCATCGAGGGGGGACGGGGGAACATTCAGTACTTC. This sequence encodes CASIEGGRGNIQYF.

The V gene is TRBV5-1, the J gene TRBJ1-6, with no clear D. This CDR3 contains 14 residues. Trimming removed 4 bases at V and 10 bases at J, with 15 bases between. CDR1 is SGHRS and CDR2 is YFSETQ in the germline V gene. CDR3 amino acids: CASSPGEPLSPLHF. DNA of the CDR3: TGCGCCAGCAGCCCCGGAGAGCCTCTCTCACCCCTCCACTTT.

This clonotype was detected only a few times. This chain connects TRBV20-1 to TRBJ2-7; tentative D call: TRBD2 (6 bases). Germline CDR1 and CDR2: DFQATT and SNEGSKA (reference sequence). Trimming cost V 5 bases and J 6 bases, with 14 bases left between them. CDR3 length equals 12 residues. CDR3 sequence: CSAEGGASEQYF. The CDR3 DNA sequence: TGCAGTGCTGAGGGAGGAGCTTCCGAGCAGTACTTC.

This sequence joins TRBV6-5 and TRBJ1-2; 7 nucleotides match TRBD1. The CDR3 runs 13 residues. V dropped 5 bases and J dropped 8; count of bases not matched to a gene: 8. Looked up from germline, CDR1 is MNHEY and CDR2 is SVGAGI. The CDR3 region is CASSDEGAKGYTF. CDR3 DNA sequence: TGTGCCAGCAGTGACGAGGGGGCTAAGGGCTACACCTTC.

This clonotype was counted a single time. The chain couples TRBV7-9 to TRBJ1-2, with a tentative D call TRBD1 (5 bases). This CDR3 region has 16 residues. Germline CDR1 and CDR2: SEHNR and FQNEAQ (reference sequence). The V end lost 5 bases, the J end lost 5 bases, and 21 bases lay between the germline ends. The CDR3 nucleotides are TGTGCCAGCAGCATCCAGGGCTCAGGGTCGGTGTATGGCTACACCTTC. Its translation is CASSIQGSGSVYGYTF.

Remarks on this clonotype: One end of the junction is discordant with germline, which a read error may explain. This chain joins TRBV4-3 and TRBJ1-2; D gene unclear. Looked up from germline, CDR1 is LGHNA and CDR2 is YSLEER. The CDR3 has 14 residues. DNA for the CDR3: TGCGGCAGCAGCCAAGAGTCGGGTTACTATGGCTACACCTTC. This encodes CGSSQESGYYGYTF.

The chain carries TRBV29-1 and TRBJ2-5; 10 bases agree with TRBD1. The CDR3 has 13 residues. V lost 3 bases, J lost 11 bases, and 9 bases stayed unmatched. The germline V gene encodes CDR1 SQVTM and CDR2 ANQGSEA. The CDR3 is CSVDGTGVNEQYF. The CDR3 nucleotides read TGCAGCGTTGATGGGACAGGGGTGAATGAGCAGTACTTC.

The V and J genes are TRBV15 and TRBJ2-1; 8 bases are shared with TRBD1. Trimming at V came to 5 bases and at J to 8 bases, leaving 14 bases not matched to a gene. CDR1 is LNHNV, CDR2 YYDKDF, per germline (reference sequence). The CDR3 has 16 residues. The CDR3 DNA sequence: TGTGCCACCAGCGACCGAAGGGGACAGGCTGGATATGAGCAGTTCTTC. This sequence encodes CATSDRRGQAGYEQFF.